This T cell receptor beta chain was captured by sequencing in a study of blood T cell repertoires in COVID-19. Clones were sequenced by immunoSEQ multiplex PCR, and TCRdb holds only the in-frame ones, with some missing. The sample holds about 300,000 clones, approximately 88% seen once. On this clone itself: Other DNA sequences in this specimen translate into the identical CDR3.

The CDR3 contains 13 residues. Trimming shortened V by 3 bases and J by 3 bases, and 8 bases separated the two germline ends. Germline lookup yields CDR1 KGHSH and CDR2 LQKENI. The chain links TRBV18 to TRBJ1-1; D unresolved. The sequence came from a woman aged 25 to 39 with COVID-19, enrolled during active disease. The specimen sequenced was peripheral blood. As DNA, the CDR3 is TGTGCCAGCTCACCGGGCCAGGACACTGAAGCTTTCTTT. Translated, it gives CASSPGQDTEAFF.